A single sample is the source of the 28 T cell receptor beta chains below, sequenced in a study of early stage breast cancer tumors. The table came from immunoSEQ multiplex PCR; TCRdb's copy has only in-frame clones and leaves some out. The top ten clones hold under 4% of a sample with some 75,000 clones, around four fifths of them seen once. The sample consisted of blood. The receptors were gathered from a person aged 60 to 70 with breast cancer.

The chain is built from TRBV5-6 and TRBJ2-1; 8 bases are shared with TRBD2. V shed 2 bases, J shed 7 bases, and the junction held 5 bases outside the gene matches. Germline V gives CDR1 SGHDT, CDR2 YYEEEE. The CDR3 extends over 14 amino acids. DNA for the CDR3: TGTGCCAGCAGCTTTGAGCGGGGGCTGAATGAGCAGTTCTTC. This encodes CASSFERGLNEQFF.

The CDR3 sequence is CASSLYALQSPLHF. The CDR3 DNA reads as TGTGCCAGCAGCTTGTATGCATTGCAATCACCCCTCCACTTT. The chain couples TRBV5-4 to TRBJ1-6; D ambiguous. CDR1 is SGHNT and CDR2 is YYREEE in the germline V gene (reference sequence). The CDR3 covers 14 residues. The germline V and J ends were trimmed by 1 base and 10 bases, with 12 bases remaining between them.

This chain links TRBV4-2 with TRBJ2-2; weak D call: TRBD2 (6 bases). Per the germline V gene, CDR1 is LGHNA and CDR2 is YNFKEQ. This CDR3 has 16 residues. Deletions cut 0 bases from V and 1 base from J, with 9 bases between. The CDR3 protein is CASSQERGRNTGELFF. In DNA form, the CDR3 reads TGTGCCAGCAGCCAAGAGCGGGGAAGGAACACCGGGGAGCTGTTTTTT.

This sequence joins TRBV5-5 and TRBJ2-2; 9 nucleotides agree with TRBD2. Germline V gives CDR1 SGHKS, CDR2 YYEKEE (reference sequence). The trim removed 3 bases at V and 1 base at J, leaving 4 bases unmatched. This CDR3 contains 16 residues. DNA of the CDR3: TGTGCCAGCAGCTCCATTAGCGGGGGGAACACCGGGGAGCTGTTTTTT. Amino acid sequence: CASSSISGGNTGELFF.

The J gene is TRBJ2-7, the V gene TRBV5-4; D not resolved. The CDR3 totals 13 residues. Looked up from germline, CDR1 is SGHNT and CDR2 is YYREEE (reference sequence). V was trimmed by 0 bases and J by 6 bases, leaving 10 bases between them. The CDR3 loop is CASSLDGSGEQYF. The CDR3 bases are TGTGCCAGCAGCTTGGACGGGTCGGGCGAGCAGTACTTC.

This sequence joins TRBV7-8 and TRBJ1-4; no firm D call. This CDR3 contains 14 residues. V was trimmed by 5 bases and J by 0 bases, leaving 7 bases between them. In germline, CDR1 is SGHVS, CDR2 FQNEAQ. CDR3 coding DNA: TGTGCCAGCAGCGCAAGACCAACTAATGAAAAACTGTTTTTT. Protein product: CASSARPTNEKLFF.

This clone was counted a few times. The V call is TRBV10-1, the J call TRBJ1-1; maybe TRBD1 (5 bases). V dropped 4 bases and J dropped 4 bases, with 16 bases sitting between them. This CDR3 comprises 15 residues. Germline V gene data show CDR1 as WNHNN and CDR2 as SYGVQD (reference sequence). The CDR3 bases are TGCGCCAGCAGTGGTGTTGGGGCCAAATTCACTGAAGCTTTCTTT. Its protein product is CASSGVGAKFTEAFF.

The rearrangement uses TRBV7-8 and TRBJ2-5; either TRBD1 or TRBD2 may supply D (5 bases each). CDR1 and CDR2 (germline): SGHVS, FQNEAQ. V lost 5 bases and J 1 base, leaving 8 bases between the germline ends. The CDR3 sequence is 13 residues long. The CDR3 DNA reads as TGTGCCAGCAGCCCCGGGACCCAAGAGACCCAGTACTTC. Its protein product is CASSPGTQETQYF.

The chain joins TRBV14 to TRBJ2-7; D not certain. V was pared by 1 base and J by 5 bases, with 6 bases between. Germline CDR1 reads SGHDN; CDR2 reads FVKESK. CDR3 length equals 12 residues. CDR3 residues: CASSQVDHEQYF. CDR3 sequence (DNA): TGTGCCAGCAGCCAAGTGGACCACGAGCAGTACTTC.

The genes are TRBV6-5 and TRBJ2-1; 9 bases align to TRBD2. The V segment lost 6 bases and the J segment 7 bases; nucleotides outside the gene matches: 4. The CDR3 is made up of 13 amino acids. Germline CDR1 and CDR2: MNHEY and SVGAGI. CDR3 sequence: CASRGGGANEQFF. Written as DNA, the CDR3 is TGTGCCAGCAGGGGCGGGGGGGCTAATGAGCAGTTCTTC.

This rearrangement joins TRBV30 to TRBJ1-4; D perhaps matches TRBD1 (5 bases). Germline assignment: CDR1 GTSNPN and CDR2 SVGIG (reference sequence). Trimming left V 0 bases short and J 6 bases short, with 8 bases between. The CDR3 contains 13 residues. The CDR3 nucleotides read TGTGCCTGGAGTGTAACCAGGGATGAAAAACTGTTTTTT. It is translated as CAWSVTRDEKLFF.

The chain joins TRBV28 to TRBJ2-1, with D possibly matching TRBD1 (5 bases). CDR1 MDHEN and CDR2 SYDVKM come from the germline V gene. The V end was cut by 3 bases, the J end by 0 bases, with 9 bases between. CDR3 length: 15 amino acids. The CDR3 reads CASSLTVSSYNEQFF. The CDR3 DNA sequence: TGTGCCAGCAGTTTGACAGTAAGCTCCTACAATGAGCAGTTCTTC.

This clone was seen a single time. This chain connects TRBV28 to TRBJ1-1; D unclear. Germline CDR1 is MDHEN and CDR2 is SYDVKM. The ends were cut back, 5 bases at V and 11 bases at J, with 18 bases in the middle. CDR3 size: 13 residues. This chain's CDR3 is CASSIGDLLWAFF. CDR3 nucleotides: TGTGCCAGCAGTATCGGGGATCTCCTATGGGCTTTCTTT. The complete variable domain, with remaining parts taken from reference TRBV28 and TRBJ1-1, reads DVKVTQSSRYLVKRTGEKVFLECVQDMDHENMFWYRQDPGLGLRLIYFSYDVKMKEKGDIPEGYSVSREKKERFSLILESASTNQTSMYLCASSIGDLLWAFFGQGTRLTVV.

The chain has TRBV28 and TRBJ2-7; the D gene is possibly TRBD1 (5 bases). V lost 5 bases, J lost 2 bases, and 10 bases lay in between. Per germline, CDR1 MDHEN and CDR2 SYDVKM. The CDR3 consists of 13 residues. CDR3: CASSLGQPYEQYF. The DNA for the CDR3 is TGTGCCAGCAGTCTTGGACAACCCTACGAGCAGTACTTC.

The chain uses TRBV5-1 and TRBJ2-3; D is tentatively TRBD1 or TRBD2 (6 bases each). The length of the CDR3 is 21 residues. Germline lookup yields CDR1 SGHRS and CDR2 YFSETQ. Trimming stripped 2 bases from V and 8 bases from J, with 36 bases between. CDR3: CASSFQSGTFQGGGLGGTQYF. CDR3 DNA: TGCGCCAGCAGCTTCCAGAGTGGGACATTCCAAGGTGGGGGACTTGGGGGTACGCAGTATTTT. Filled out from reference TRBV5-1 and TRBJ2-3, the complete variable domain reads KAGVTQTPRYLIKTRGQQVTLSCSPISGHRSVSWYQQTPGQGLQFLFEYFSETQRNKGNFPGRFSGRQFSNSRSEMNVSTLELGDSALYLCASSFQSGTFQGGGLGGTQYFGPGTRLTVL.

The chain couples TRBV6-6 to TRBJ1-2; tentative D call: TRBD1 (5 bases). The length of the CDR3 is 12 residues. Trimming cost V 2 bases and J 6 bases, with 7 bases left between them. Germline V gene data show CDR1 as MNHNY and CDR2 as SVGAGI (reference sequence). CDR3 in amino acids: CASSYKGDGYTF. The CDR3 DNA reads TGTGCCAGCAGTTACAAAGGGGATGGCTACACCTTC.

The chain couples TRBV28 to TRBJ1-4, with D hard to call. Germline V gene lookup returns CDR1 MDHEN and CDR2 SYDVKM. This CDR3 has 14 residues. Trimming removed 5 bases from V and 5 bases from J, with 12 bases in between. This CDR3 reads CASSTGGLNEKLFF. The CDR3 DNA follows: TGTGCCAGCAGTACCGGAGGGTTAAATGAAAAACTGTTTTTT.

The chain links TRBV11-2 to TRBJ2-7; the match to TRBD2 covers 9 bases. This CDR3 is built from 17 residues. With V trimmed by 4 bases and J by 3 bases, 13 bases remained unmatched. The germline gives CDR1 SGHAT, CDR2 FQNNGV. The CDR3 nucleotides read TGTGCCAGCAGCTCAGGCCCAGTCGCGCGGGAGGGCTACGAGCAGTACTTC. Its translation is CASSSGPVAREGYEQYF. The full variable domain, rest sourced from reference TRBV11-2 and TRBJ2-7, is EAGVAQSPRYKIIEKRQSVAFWCNPISGHATLYWYQQILGQGPKLLIQFQNNGVVDDSQLPKDRFSAERLKGVDSTLKIQPAKLEDSAVYLCASSSGPVAREGYEQYFGPGTRLTVT.

The V and J genes are TRBV10-3 and TRBJ2-5, with D tentatively TRBD1 (5 bases). Trimming stripped 6 bases from V and 5 bases from J, with 13 bases between. The CDR3 sequence is 13 residues long. Per germline, CDR1 ENHRY and CDR2 SYGVKD. The CDR3 here is CAISIGAWETQYF. The CDR3 coding sequence is TGTGCCATCAGCATAGGGGCCTGGGAGACCCAGTACTTC.

CDR3 sequence (DNA): TGTGCCAGCACCCCAGGGGCTAACTACAATGAGCAGTTCTTC. This gives the protein CASTPGANYNEQFF. The chain is built from TRBV7-8 and TRBJ2-1, with a possible D match to TRBD1 (6 bases). V lost 7 bases, J lost 3 bases, and 13 bases lay in between. Germline CDR1 and CDR2: SGHVS and FQNEAQ. The CDR3 spans 14 residues.

This chain links TRBV28 with TRBJ1-5; maybe TRBD1 (5 bases). Germline CDR1 MDHEN, CDR2 SYDVKM. This CDR3 spans 14 amino acids. V was clipped by 9 bases and J by 0 bases, with 12 bases between them. CDR3 amino acids: CASCMGGSNQPQHF. The CDR3 nucleotides are TGTGCCAGTTGCATGGGGGGTAGCAATCAGCCCCAGCATTTT.

The rearrangement uses TRBV28 and TRBJ2-3; 10 nucleotides line up with TRBD1. The CDR3 sequence is 14 residues long. From germline, CDR1 is MDHEN and CDR2 SYDVKM. V trimming: 2 bases; J trimming: 7 bases; junction bases outside the gene matches: 3. CDR3 coding DNA: TGTGCCAGCAGTTTACCGGACAGGGGGAATACGCAGTATTTT. It specifies CASSLPDRGNTQYF.

The chain couples TRBV6-5 to TRBJ1-2; D remains unclear. The germline V gene has CDR1 MNHEY and CDR2 SVGAGI. V gave up 6 bases and J gave up 10 bases, with 18 bases separating them. CDR3 length equals 13 residues. CDR3 in amino acids: CASRMDLAIDYTF. The CDR3 coding sequence is TGTGCCAGCAGAATGGACTTAGCTATAGACTACACCTTC.

The V and J genes are TRBV7-9 and TRBJ2-7; tentative D call: TRBD2 (5 bases). V was trimmed by 7 bases and J by 6 bases, leaving 16 bases between them. Looked up from germline, CDR1 is SEHNR and CDR2 is FQNEAQ (reference sequence). The CDR3 has 13 residues. DNA for the CDR3: TGTGCCAGCACCCTGAGTAGGGAGTTCGAGCAGTACTTC. Translating gives CASTLSREFEQYF.

V and J are TRBV28 and TRBJ2-7; TRBD2 might be the D (6 bases). Germline V gene lookup returns CDR1 MDHEN and CDR2 SYDVKM. The CDR3 totals 14 residues. V lost 3 bases to trimming and J lost 0 bases, with 9 bases between them. This chain's CDR3 is CASSFGTRSYEQYF. The CDR3 DNA is TGTGCCAGCAGTTTCGGGACTCGCTCCTACGAGCAGTACTTC.

The chain carries TRBV6-1 and TRBJ1-5, with 7 positions matching TRBD1. The CDR3 is 16 amino acids. Trimming cost V 4 bases and J 3 bases; bases outside gene matches: 9. Germline values: CDR1 MNHNS, CDR2 SASEGT. CDR3 sequence: CASSGRQGSYNQPQHF. The CDR3 bases are TGTGCCAGCAGTGGCCGACAGGGCTCTTACAATCAGCCCCAGCATTTT.

The rearrangement links TRBV7-2 to TRBJ2-5; D is possibly TRBD1 (6 bases). The V gene's germline CDR1 is SGHTA and CDR2 FQGNSA. The CDR3 sequence is 14 residues long. V was shortened by 5 bases and J by 5 bases, with 15 bases between the two germline ends. CDR3 coding DNA: TGTGCCAGCAGCCTATCCCTGCAGGGGGAGACCCAGTACTTC. Amino acids: CASSLSLQGETQYF.

This rearrangement joins TRBV5-1 to TRBJ1-4; 7 bases line up with TRBD1. The CDR3 contains 14 residues. J lost 10 bases, V lost 7 bases, and 13 bases had no gene match. Germline CDR1 is SGHRS and CDR2 is YFSETQ. Here the CDR3 reads CASAEGQLKGKLFF. DNA for the CDR3: TGCGCCAGCGCCGAGGGACAGCTTAAGGGAAAACTGTTTTTT.